This TCR beta chain was sequenced for a study of blood T cell repertoires in COVID-19. On the study more broadly: Material from acute and convalescent COVID-19 was sourced from the United States, Italy and Spain. Nucleic acid was either cDNA or gDNA, and it came from T cells, B-cell-depleted T cells, or PBMCs.

Authors' methods: Estimated nucleated cell counts came from reference gene primer amplification. TCRdb's copy holds only in-frame clones and misses some; the assay was immunoSEQ multiplex PCR. V and J calls and clone size come straight from that table; D and trimming were deduced from the DNA. Seen here are approximately 56,000 clones, around 81% observed once, and the top ten hold about 7%. With V trimmed by 5 bases and J by 3 bases, 7 bases remained unmatched. Germline V gives CDR1 MNHEY, CDR2 SMNVEV (reference sequence). The CDR3 covers 16 residues. The TCR originated in a man between 65 and 85 years old with active COVID-19. The gene calls are TRBV27 and TRBJ1-5, with 10 bases identical to TRBD1. The sequenced sample consisted of peripheral blood. CDR3 protein: CASSQETGGINQPQHF. The DNA for the CDR3 is TGTGCCAGCAGTCAGGAGACAGGGGGCATCAATCAGCCCCAGCATTTT.